The 24 T cell receptor beta chains reported below all come from one sample, sequenced in a study of cytotoxic CD8 clonotypes in ibrutinib-treated CLL. The method was immunoSEQ multiplex PCR; TCRdb's version includes in-frame clones alone and lacks a portion of them. The table lists just over 35,000 clones, around 75% of them singletons, with roughly 17% in the top ten. The material was PBMCs, obtained at disease progression, from a patient treated with ibrutinib. The receptors derive from a human donor with chronic lymphocytic leukemia.

This clone is termed medium-sized. For the CDR3, the DNA is TGCGCCAGCAGAATCAAACACACCGGGGAGCTGTTTTTT. This gives the protein CASRIKHTGELFF. The genes are TRBV5-1 and TRBJ2-2; no definite D call. The CDR3 covers 13 residues. Germline V lookup: CDR1 SGHRS, CDR2 YFSETQ. V was trimmed by 5 bases and J by 3 bases, leaving 8 bases between them.

The V and J genes are TRBV12-5 and TRBJ1-2, with 9 bases fitting TRBD1. The CDR3 consists of 13 residues. Germline V gene data show CDR1 as LGHNT and CDR2 as FRNRAP. With V trimmed by 2 bases and J by 8 bases, 3 bases remained unmatched. This chain's CDR3 is CASGLNRGQGYTF. Here the CDR3 DNA reads TGTGCTAGTGGTTTGAACAGGGGGCAGGGCTACACCTTC. Combining the CDR3 with reference TRBV12-5 and TRBJ1-2 gives the whole variable domain DARVTQTPRHKVTEMGQEVTMRCQPILGHNTVFWYRQTMMQGLELLAYFRNRAPLDDSGMPKDRFSAEMPDATLATLKIQPSEPRDSAVYFCASGLNRGQGYTFGSGTRLTVV.

The chain uses TRBV20-1 and TRBJ1-1; D not resolved. Trimming left V 6 bases short and J 6 bases short, with 11 bases between. The germline V gene encodes CDR1 DFQATT and CDR2 SNEGSKA (reference sequence). The CDR3 loop spans 11 amino acids. In nucleotides, the CDR3 is TGCAGTGCGCCCGAAAGGGCTGAAGCTTTCTTT. This encodes CSAPERAEAFF.

The chain combines TRBV27 with TRBJ1-1; 9 bases fit TRBD1. The CDR3 spans 15 residues. V shed 4 bases, J shed 5 bases, and the junction held 8 bases outside the gene matches. In germline, CDR1 is MNHEY, CDR2 SMNVEV (reference sequence). This CDR3 is CASSSGTGQVTEAFF. The CDR3, as DNA: TGTGCCAGCAGTTCGGGGACAGGGCAAGTAACTGAAGCTTTCTTT.

The J gene is TRBJ2-1, the V gene TRBV5-6; 8 bases line up with TRBD1. Germline loops: CDR1 SGHDT, CDR2 YYEEEE. The CDR3 length is 15 residues. Losses at the gene ends were 5 bases for V and 4 bases for J; bases not matched to a gene: 8. CDR3 in DNA: TGTGCCAGCAGAAACCGGGACAGGTTTTACAATGAGCAGTTCTTC. Protein sequence: CASRNRDRFYNEQFF. Full variable domain (remainder filled in from reference TRBV5-6 and TRBJ2-1): DAGVTQSPTHLIKTRGQQVTLRCSPKSGHDTVSWYQQALGQGPQFIFQYYEEEERQRGNFPDRFSGHQFPNYSSELNVNALLLGDSALYLCASRNRDRFYNEQFFGPGTRLTVL.

The chain links TRBV6-5 to TRBJ1-1; tentatively, D is TRBD1 (5 bases). Trimming cost V 6 bases and J 4 bases, with 15 bases left between them. The CDR3 covers 14 residues. From germline, CDR1 is MNHEY and CDR2 SVGAGI. The CDR3 DNA reads TGTGCCAGCAGCTGGGGAGGGGTGGGCACTGAAGCTTTCTTT. This encodes CASSWGGVGTEAFF.

This rearrangement joins TRBV14 to TRBJ1-3; D gene unclear. The CDR3 loop spans 13 amino acids. V was shortened by 1 base and J by 3 bases, with 4 bases between the two germline ends. Per germline, CDR1 SGHDN and CDR2 FVKESK. The CDR3 sequence: CASSQASGNTIYF. The CDR3 nucleotides are TGTGCCAGCAGCCAAGCCAGTGGAAACACCATATATTTT.

V gene TRBV6-4 combines with J gene TRBJ2-3; D may be TRBD2 (5 bases). The CDR3 runs 14 residues. CDR1 and CDR2 (germline): MRHNA, SNTAGT. V dropped 4 bases and J dropped 0 bases, with 8 bases sitting between them. CDR3 protein: CASSAGLSTDTQYF. Here the CDR3 DNA reads TGTGCCAGCAGTGCAGGACTTAGCACAGATACGCAGTATTTT.

The chain carries TRBV6-1 and TRBJ1-4; the D is unclear. V lost 6 bases to trimming and J lost 6 bases, with 5 bases between them. Germline V gene sequence: CDR1 MNHNS, CDR2 SASEGT. The CDR3 consists of 11 residues. For the CDR3, the DNA is TGTGCCAGCAGGGTCTATGAAAAACTGTTTTTT. Translation: CASRVYEKLFF.

This clone showed up just once. The chain combines TRBV18 with TRBJ1-3, with D uncertain. CDR1 and CDR2 from the germline V gene are KGHSH and LQKENI. Trimming left V 2 bases short and J 0 bases short, with 5 bases between. The CDR3 has 14 amino acids. The CDR3 region is CASSPGDSGNTIYF. The CDR3 DNA reads TGTGCCAGCTCACCAGGGGACTCTGGAAACACCATATATTTT. The variable domain in full, completed from reference TRBV18 and TRBJ1-3, reads NAGVMQNPRHLVRRRGQEARLRCSPMKGHSHVYWYRQLPEEGLKFMVYLQKENIIDESGMPKERFSAEFPKEGPSILRIQQVVRGDSAAYFCASSPGDSGNTIYFGEGSWLTVV.

V usage is TRBV12-5 and J usage is TRBJ1-1; 7 nucleotides agree with TRBD1. Germline CDR1 reads LGHNT; CDR2 reads FRNRAP. V was pared by 8 bases and J by 1 base, with 10 bases of the junction left unmatched. There are 15 residues in the CDR3. The chain's CDR3 is CASTAPRGANTEAFF. DNA for the CDR3: TGTGCTAGTACGGCGCCCAGGGGGGCGAACACTGAAGCTTTCTTT.

V is TRBV19 and J is TRBJ1-1; no definite D call. CDR1 is LNHDA and CDR2 is SQIVND in the germline V gene (reference sequence). Trimming removed 4 bases at V and 5 bases at J, with 14 bases between. This CDR3 contains 14 residues. CDR3 loop: CASSTTGSWTEAFF. CDR3 sequence (DNA): TGTGCCAGTAGTACCACGGGGAGTTGGACTGAAGCTTTCTTT.

The chain recombines TRBV7-9 with TRBJ1-1, with D perhaps TRBD1 (6 bases). V lost 5 bases and J lost 1, with 14 bases in between. Germline values: CDR1 SEHNR, CDR2 FQNEAQ (reference sequence). This CDR3 comprises 15 residues. CDR3 sequence reads: CASSRTSGQNTEAFF. In DNA form, the CDR3 reads TGTGCCAGCAGCCGCACGTCGGGACAGAACACTGAAGCTTTCTTT.

This clone was observed a few times. This chain uses TRBV4-1 with TRBJ1-5; possibly TRBD1 for D (6 bases). Per the germline V gene, CDR1 is MGHRA and CDR2 is YSYEKL. The CDR3 covers 16 residues. Trimming removed 2 bases at V and 7 bases at J, with 18 bases between. As DNA, the CDR3 is TGCGCCAGCAGCCAAAGGGGAGGACAGATTGCGCAGCCCCAGCATTTT. Translation gives CASSQRGGQIAQPQHF.

The rearrangement joins TRBV4-1 to TRBJ1-1; no reliable D call. V was shortened by 1 base and J by 2 bases, with 11 bases between the two germline ends. Germline values: CDR1 MGHRA, CDR2 YSYEKL. This CDR3 contains 15 residues. In DNA form, the CDR3 reads TGCGCCAGCAGCCAAGGTACGTGGGCCAACACTGAAGCTTTCTTT. It encodes CASSQGTWANTEAFF.

CDR3 region: CASRPGLVEGDTQYF. CDR3 nucleotides: TGCGCCAGCAGACCGGGACTAGTAGAGGGAGATACGCAGTATTTT. The rearrangement links TRBV5-1 to TRBJ2-3; 8 bases map to TRBD2. The germline V gene encodes CDR1 SGHRS and CDR2 YFSETQ. V was clipped by 5 bases and J by 5 bases; unmatched bases: 10. The CDR3 totals 15 residues.

The V and J genes are TRBV6-6 and TRBJ1-2; 9 positions match TRBD1. This CDR3 is 13 amino acids long. After removal of 5 bases from V and 8 bases from J, the junction contained 6 bases not matched to a gene. CDR1 and CDR2 from the germline V gene are MNHNY and SVGAGI (reference sequence). The CDR3 here is CASSGTGMWGYTF. In DNA form, the CDR3 reads TGTGCCAGCAGTGGGACAGGGATGTGGGGCTACACCTTC.

This clone was counted once. This sequence joins TRBV5-4 and TRBJ1-3; D unresolved. From germline, CDR1 is SGHNT and CDR2 YYREEE (reference sequence). The CDR3 has 14 amino acids. The V end lost 4 bases, the J end lost 4 bases, and 12 bases lay between the germline ends. CDR3 in DNA: TGTGCCAGCAGCGAGGTCGGTGAAGGAAACACCATATATTTT. Translated, it gives CASSEVGEGNTIYF.

This chain connects TRBV2 to TRBJ2-7, with 9 bases that match TRBD1. This CDR3 is 13 amino acids long. Looked up from germline, CDR1 is SNHLY and CDR2 is FYNNEI. With V trimmed by 6 bases and J by 4 bases, 4 bases remained unmatched. CDR3 DNA: TGTGCCAGCAGATCGGGACAGGGTTACGAGCAGTACTTC. It codes for CASRSGQGYEQYF.

There are a few counts of this clone. The chain joins TRBV28 to TRBJ2-7, with D unclear. The germline V gene encodes CDR1 MDHEN and CDR2 SYDVKM. Trimming left V 5 bases short and J 2 bases short, with 19 bases between. The CDR3 consists of 16 residues. The CDR3: CASSMGLWQPAYEQYF. The CDR3 DNA sequence: TGTGCCAGCAGTATGGGCCTGTGGCAGCCCGCCTACGAGCAGTACTTC.

The chain employs TRBV6-6 and TRBJ1-2, with a possible D match to TRBD1 (6 bases). This CDR3 is built from 13 residues. Per the germline V gene, CDR1 is MNHNY and CDR2 is SVGAGI (reference sequence). Trimming shortened V by 2 bases and J by 7 bases, and 11 bases separated the two germline ends. The CDR3 spells CASSYGGRPGYTF. Written as DNA, the CDR3 is TGTGCCAGCAGTTACGGGGGGCGGCCTGGCTACACCTTC.

The J gene is TRBJ2-5, the V gene TRBV5-1, with D perhaps matching TRBD2 (6 bases). The CDR3 consists of 18 residues. Looked up from germline, CDR1 is SGHRS and CDR2 is YFSETQ. The ends were cut back, 3 bases at V and 2 bases at J, with 23 bases in the middle. The CDR3 DNA reads as TGCGCCAGCAGCTGGGGGATTGTATCTGGCGGGGCTCAAGAGACCCAGTACTTC. Translated, it gives CASSWGIVSGGAQETQYF.

This chain joins TRBV10-3 and TRBJ2-5; 9 nucleotides agree with TRBD1. The CDR3 spans 15 residues. V lost 2 bases, J lost 4 bases, and 5 bases stayed unmatched. Germline V CDR1 and CDR2: ENHRY, SYGVKD. CDR3 sequence: CAISEGDRVGETQYF. The CDR3 nucleotides are TGTGCCATCAGTGAGGGGGACAGGGTGGGAGAGACCCAGTACTTC.

This clone appeared once. The chain recombines TRBV28 with TRBJ1-1, with 11 nucleotides matching TRBD1. The trim removed 2 bases at V and 1 base at J, leaving 6 bases unmatched. Per germline, CDR1 MDHEN and CDR2 SYDVKM. CDR3 length: 17 residues. The CDR3 sequence is CASSLPGTGGTNTEAFF. The CDR3, as DNA: TGTGCCAGCAGTTTACCCGGGACAGGGGGTACGAACACTGAAGCTTTCTTT.